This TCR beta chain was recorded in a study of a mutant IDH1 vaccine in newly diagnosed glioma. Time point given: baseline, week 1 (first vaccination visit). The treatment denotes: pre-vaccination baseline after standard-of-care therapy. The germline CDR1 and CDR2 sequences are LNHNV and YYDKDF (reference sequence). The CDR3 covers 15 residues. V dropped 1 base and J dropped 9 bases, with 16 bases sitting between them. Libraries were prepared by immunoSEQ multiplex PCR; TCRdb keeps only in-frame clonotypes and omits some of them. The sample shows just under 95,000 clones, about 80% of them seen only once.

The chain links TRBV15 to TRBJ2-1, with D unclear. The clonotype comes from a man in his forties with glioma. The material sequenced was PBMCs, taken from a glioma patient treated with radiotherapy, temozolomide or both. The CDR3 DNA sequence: TGTGCCACCAGCAGAGGGGGTCCGGAGATCGGTGAGCAGTTCTTC. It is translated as CATSRGGPEIGEQFF.